Each of the 30 T cell receptor beta chains below was sequenced from the same sample in a study of blood T cells in healthy people across ages. Then a second PCR, running roughly 7 to 11 cycles, was carried out with a sample-barcoded 5' primer and a J-beta primer mix. TCRdb reprocessed the 5' RACE reads with MiXCR, giving one entry per CDR3 protein. The data contain more than 700,000 distinct CDR3 sequences, about 53% of them singletons. Sequenced material: blood. Receptors were obtained from an elderly man in good health.

The chain combines TRBV3-1 with TRBJ2-3, with D perhaps TRBD2 (6 bases). The CDR3 contains 15 residues. Germline loops: CDR1 LGHDT, CDR2 YNNKEL (reference sequence). Trimming pared 1 base from V and 7 bases from J, leaving 15 bases between. The CDR3 is CASSQGGVTVNTQYF. The CDR3 DNA is TGTGCCAGCAGCCAAGGCGGGGTCACAGTGAATACGCAGTATTTT.

The V gene is TRBV6-5, the J gene TRBJ2-7, with TRBD1 as a possible D gene (5 bases). The CDR3 has 16 amino acids. Germline CDR1 reads MNHEY; CDR2 reads SVGAGI. V lost 0 bases to trimming and J lost 4 bases, with 16 bases between them. CDR3 sequence reads: CASSYSGTGCPYEQYF. CDR3 nucleotides: TGTGCCAGCAGTTACTCGGGTACAGGTTGCCCTTACGAGCAGTACTTC.

V is TRBV29-1 and J is TRBJ1-4; D is uncertain. V was clipped by 0 bases and J by 6 bases, with 11 bases between them. The CDR3 has 14 amino acids. Germline V CDR1 and CDR2: SQVTM, ANQGSEA. For the CDR3, the DNA is TGCAGCGTTGAAGAGCCCGGGGTCGATGAAAAACTGTTTTTT. Translated, it gives CSVEEPGVDEKLFF.

The chain employs TRBV5-1 and TRBJ2-5, with 8 bases identical to TRBD2. The tail of the sequence fits TRBJ2-7 better, so the J call may be wrong. This CDR3 has 17 amino acids. Germline CDR1 SGHRS, CDR2 YFSETQ. DNA for the CDR3: TGCGCCAGCAGCTTGGGGAAATTAGCGGGAAGGAGCGACGAGCAGTACTTC. Amino acids: CASSLGKLAGRSDEQYF.

Comments on this clonotype: The junction shows a germline mismatch at one end, possibly a read error. The V call is TRBV9, the J call TRBJ1-6; no clear D gene. There are 16 residues in the CDR3. Germline V gives CDR1 SGDLS, CDR2 YYNGEE. The CDR3 sequence is CASSVTMGTYNSPLHF. CDR3 bases: TGTGCCAGCAGCGTTACGATGGGAACCTATAATTCACCTCTCCACTTT.

This clonotype was counted between two and nine times. This chain uses TRBV10-1 with TRBJ2-5; a weak D match, TRBD1 (5 bases). The J call may be incorrect, as the DNA end agrees better with TRBJ2-7. The CDR3 length is 13 residues. Germline CDR1 reads WNHNN; CDR2 reads SYGVQD (reference sequence). The CDR3 nucleotides read TGCGCCAGCAGTGAGTCGAGTAGGGGCGAGCAGTACTTC. As protein: CASSESSRGEQYF.

The J gene is TRBJ2-1, the V gene TRBV12-3 or TRBV12-4; 7 bases are shared with TRBD1. This CDR3 contains 15 residues. V lost 6 bases to trimming and J lost 9 bases; unmatched junction nucleotides: 14. This CDR3 reads CASSLGQPGQGEQFF. The CDR3, as DNA: TGTGCCAGCAGCCTGGGACAGCCTGGTCAAGGTGAGCAGTTCTTC.

Concerning this clonotype: A read error is possible here, since a much larger clone lies one base away. The rearrangement joins TRBV5-6 to TRBJ1-2, with D possibly being TRBD1 (6 bases). This CDR3 has 16 residues. Deletions cut 4 bases from V and 6 bases from J, with 22 bases between. CDR1 and CDR2 (germline): SGHDT, YYEEEE. CDR3 region: CASSPGRGARGNGYTF. The CDR3 DNA reads TGTGCCAGCAGCCCGGGACGGGGGGCCCGGGGGAATGGCTACACCTTC.

This clonotype was picked up a small number of times. The rearrangement joins TRBV7-2 to TRBJ2-7; D unresolved. V lost 2 bases to trimming and J lost 5 bases, with 7 bases between them. CDR1 and CDR2 (germline): SGHTA, FQGNSA. The CDR3 sequence is 12 residues long. The CDR3 sequence is CASSLIGHEQYF. DNA for the CDR3: TGTGCCAGCAGCTTAATAGGTCACGAGCAGTACTTC.

The V call is TRBV7-2, the J call TRBJ2-6; D unresolved. V lost 2 bases and J lost 1, with 18 bases in between. Looked up from germline, CDR1 is SGHTA and CDR2 is FQGNSA. CDR3 length: 19 amino acids. CDR3 residues: CASSLYRAQQASGANVLTF. The CDR3 region has the DNA TGTGCCAGCAGCTTATATAGGGCCCAGCAGGCTTCTGGGGCCAACGTCCTGACTTTC.

This chain uses TRBV3-1 with TRBJ2-3; D is unclear. Trimming removed 7 bases from V and 4 bases from J, with 15 bases in between. This CDR3 has 14 amino acids. Germline CDR1 is LGHDT and CDR2 is YNNKEL (reference sequence). CDR3 DNA sequence: TGTGCCAGCACACCGGGCCCGGTCCCAGATACGCAGTATTTT. It yields the protein CASTPGPVPDTQYF.

This chain uses TRBV4-3 with TRBJ1-5, with D hard to call. Trimming removed 0 bases from V and 6 bases from J, with 6 bases in between. The CDR3 is 13 amino acids. Germline values: CDR1 LGHNA, CDR2 YSLEER. In DNA, the CDR3 is TGCGCCAGCAGCCAAGATCTAGCTCAGCCCCAGCATTTT. Translated, it gives CASSQDLAQPQHF.

This clonotype was seen a few times. The chain combines TRBV7-2 with TRBJ1-2; 9 bases agree with TRBD1. The germline V gene encodes CDR1 SGHTA and CDR2 FQGNSA. V was pared by 1 base and J by 7 bases, with 4 bases of the junction left unmatched. The CDR3 consists of 14 residues. The CDR3 region has the DNA TGTGCCAGCAGCTTAGAGGGACAGGGAGCTGGCTACACCTTC. Translated, it gives CASSLEGQGAGYTF.

The chain couples TRBV5-1 to TRBJ2-4, with 10 positions matching TRBD2. The end of the DNA fits TRBJ2-7 better, so the J call may be wrong. Germline V lookup: CDR1 SGHRS, CDR2 YFSETQ. The CDR3 spans 16 residues. CDR3 DNA sequence: TGCGCCAGCAGCCCGACCACTAGCGGGGTTTCCTACGAGCAGTACTTC. Its protein product is CASSPTTSGVSYEQYF.

This clonotype was counted once. The chain uses TRBV4-1 and TRBJ2-7, with TRBD1 matching 8 bases. The J call may be mistaken, given a closer DNA end match to TRBJ2-5. The germline V gene has CDR1 MGHRA and CDR2 YSYEKL. The CDR3 has 15 residues. The CDR3 region has the DNA TGCGCCAGCAGCCCCGGACAGGGCATTTCGGAGACCCAGTACTTC. Amino acid sequence: CASSPGQGISETQYF.

Comment on this clonotype: A read error may explain this, as a much larger clone is one base away. V gene TRBV5-1 combines with J gene TRBJ2-1, with D hard to call. The DNA end favors TRBJ2-7, so the J call may be wrong. The CDR3 runs 13 residues. Germline CDR1 reads SGHRS; CDR2 reads YFSETQ. CDR3 sequence (DNA): TGCGCCAGCTCGGATAGCTCCTACAATGAGCAGTACTTC. Its protein product is CASSDSSYNEQYF.

The chain links TRBV7-3 to TRBJ2-1; D is ambiguous. The germline V gene has CDR1 SGHTA and CDR2 FQGTGA. This CDR3 comprises 13 residues. V was trimmed by 4 bases and J by 4 bases, leaving 8 bases between them. CDR3 DNA sequence: TGTGCCAGCAGCTGGAGCCAGTACAATGAGCAGTTCTTC. This gives the protein CASSWSQYNEQFF.

This chain joins TRBV12-3 or TRBV12-4 and TRBJ2-6; 7 positions agree with TRBD1. Germline trimming cut 0 bases from V and 0 bases from J; bases unmatched to any gene: 8. The CDR3 is 19 amino acids. The CDR3 nucleotides read TGTGCCAGCAGTTTAGCGGTACAGGGACAGTACTCTGGGGCCAACGTCCTGACTTTC. Its translation: CASSLAVQGQYSGANVLTF.

Of note for this clonotype: A junction boundary mismatches the germline segment, possibly from a read error. The chain links TRBV6-2 or TRBV6-3 to TRBJ2-3; perhaps TRBD2 as D (5 bases). Germline V lookup: CDR1 MNHEY, CDR2 SVGEGT. The CDR3 length is 16 residues. The CDR3 is CASSYVLVSSTDTQYF. Written as DNA, the CDR3 is TGTGCCAGCAGTTACGTACTAGTCTCGAGCACGGATACGCAGTATTTT.

The chain recombines TRBV2 with TRBJ2-7; no firm D call. V gave up 6 bases and J gave up 6 bases, with 12 bases separating them. Looked up from germline, CDR1 is SNHLY and CDR2 is FYNNEI. The CDR3 is made up of 12 amino acids. Here the CDR3 DNA reads TGTGCCAGCAGCCCGCTCCGTTGCGAGCAGTACTTC. Translating gives CASSPLRCEQYF.

V is TRBV3-1 and J is TRBJ2-1; no reliable D call. Deletions cut 6 bases from V and 6 bases from J, with 18 bases between. Germline CDR1 is LGHDT and CDR2 is YNNKEL (reference sequence). The CDR3 has 15 amino acids. DNA of the CDR3: TGTGCCAGCAGAAATCTTGGAAGGAACCCCAATGAGCAGTTCTTC. Protein product: CASRNLGRNPNEQFF.

The genes are TRBV6-5 and TRBJ1-1, with TRBD1 matching 7 bases. Germline CDR1 MNHEY, CDR2 SVGAGI. This CDR3 has 12 residues. The junction had 4 bases not matched to a gene; V was cut back by 8 bases and J by 4 bases. CDR3 nucleotides: TGTGCCAGCTTTAGGGGGCTCACTGAAGCTTTCTTT. Protein: CASFRGLTEAFF.

The V gene is TRBV15, the J gene TRBJ2-7, with D perhaps matching TRBD1 (5 bases). The DNA matches TRBJ2-5 better at its end, which makes the J call doubtful. The CDR3 is 15 residues long. Germline V gene sequence: CDR1 LNHNV, CDR2 YYDKDF (reference sequence). CDR3 sequence reads: CATSRDLGADETQYF. CDR3 nucleotides: TGTGCCACCAGCAGAGATCTAGGGGCGGACGAGACCCAGTACTTC.

The rearrangement joins TRBV9 to TRBJ2-5; unclear D gene. CDR1 SGDLS and CDR2 YYNGEE come from the germline V gene. The germline V and J ends were trimmed by 3 bases and 5 bases, with 14 bases remaining between them. The CDR3 has 14 amino acids. The CDR3 coding sequence is TGTGCCAGCAGCGACGACAAGGGTAGGGAGACCCAGTACTTC. This encodes CASSDDKGRETQYF.

The chain links TRBV20-1 to TRBJ1-2, with 7 bases matching TRBD1. The CDR3 totals 17 residues. Germline lookup yields CDR1 DFQATT and CDR2 SNEGSKA (reference sequence). The J segment lost 2 bases and the V segment lost 0 bases, leaving 12 bases of the junction unmatched. The CDR3 DNA follows: TGCAGTGCTAGAGACCGACAGGGTCTAAGGAAGAACTATGGCTACACCTTC. This translates into CSARDRQGLRKNYGYTF.

In its sample, this clonotype was seen a few times. The rearrangement uses TRBV29-1 and TRBJ2-7; 7 nucleotides line up with TRBD2. The germline V gene encodes CDR1 SQVTM and CDR2 ANQGSEA. This CDR3 region has 13 residues. V was clipped by 4 bases and J by 5 bases; unmatched bases: 8. CDR3 protein: CSVGRRETNEQYF. The CDR3 bases are TGCAGCGTTGGTCGGCGGGAGACTAACGAGCAGTACTTC.

This clonotype occurred a few times. The germline gene is not matched at one end of the junction; a read error may be the cause. This chain joins TRBV7-3 and TRBJ2-5, with 11 bases aligning to TRBD2. CDR1 SGHTA and CDR2 FQGTGA come from the germline V gene. The CDR3 loop spans 16 amino acids. This CDR3 reads CASSLTSGSGQETQYF. DNA of the CDR3: TGTGCCAGCAGCCTAACTAGCGGGAGCGGGCAAGAGACCCAGTACTTC.

The chain uses TRBV9 and TRBJ2-4; TRBD2 matches 7 bases. The DNA end favors TRBJ2-5, so the J call may be wrong. Germline lookup yields CDR1 SGDLS and CDR2 YYNGEE. This CDR3 has 17 amino acids. This CDR3 reads CASSVASGPNLEETQYF. The CDR3 DNA follows: TGTGCCAGCAGCGTAGCTAGCGGACCAAACCTCGAAGAGACCCAGTACTTC.

The V call is TRBV20-1, the J call TRBJ2-3; 11 bases match TRBD2. The CDR3 length is 15 residues. V shed 5 bases, J shed 3 bases, and the junction held 7 bases outside the gene matches. CDR1 DFQATT and CDR2 SNEGSKA come from the germline V gene (reference sequence). The CDR3 bases are TGCAGTGCTGGGGAACTAGCGGGGGTAACAGATACGCAGTATTTT. This sequence encodes CSAGELAGVTDTQYF.

In its sample, this clonotype was seen a few times. The CDR3 loop is CASSEWMSGANVLTF. The CDR3 nucleotides read TGTGCCAGCAGTGAATGGATGTCTGGGGCCAACGTCCTGACTTTC. V is TRBV25-1 and J is TRBJ2-6; no clear D. CDR1 is MGHDK, CDR2 SYGVNS, per germline. The ends were cut back, 1 base at V and 1 base at J, with 5 bases in the middle. The CDR3 length is 15 residues.